The T cell receptor beta chain described here comes from a study of response to subunit inactivated influenza vaccine. Details on this clonotype: Its target is not known.

A single record per CDR3 protein comes from TCRdb applying MiXCR to the RT-PCR reads. The sample lists a few hundred thousand distinct CDR3 sequences, less than 15% occurring once. The study, taken as a whole, reports: That few new T cells are recruited by each seasonal influenza vaccination was the authors' suggestion.

Germline loops: CDR1 LNHNV, CDR2 YYDKDF (reference sequence). The V gene lost 2 bases and the J gene lost 0 bases, with 13 bases spanning the gap. This CDR3 is built from 16 residues. The V gene is TRBV15, the J gene TRBJ1-1; no firm D call. The source was PBMCs from blood, collected 11 to 12 days after vaccination. This receptor was taken from a man in his fifties who received an inactivated influenza vaccine. The CDR3 protein is CATSRLGDRMNTEAFF. The DNA for the CDR3 is TGTGCCACCAGCAGATTGGGAGACCGGATGAACACTGAAGCTTTCTTT. The whole variable domain, remainder taken from reference TRBV15 and TRBJ1-1, is DAMVIQNPRYQVTQFGKPVTLSCSQTLNHNVMYWYQQKSSQAPKLLFHYYDKDFNNEADTPDNFQSRRPNTSFCFLDIRSPGLGDTAMYLCATSRLGDRMNTEAFFGQGTRLTVV.